Here is one T cell receptor (beta chain) with its context. The source of the sample is a study of blood T cell repertoires in COVID-19. On the study more broadly: The United States, Italy and Spain supplied acute and convalescent COVID-19 samples. Sample material is recorded as cDNA or gDNA derived from T cells, B-cell-depleted T cells, or PBMCs.

Under the authors' procedure: Estimation of nucleated cell counts relied on the amplification of reference gene primers. Assay used: immunoSEQ multiplex PCR; TCRdb lists only in-frame clones, some missing. V and J calls and clone size are copied from that table; D and trimming were computed from the DNA. This table has 150,000 to 200,000 clones, around 85% appearing once. The CDR3 covers 13 residues. Losses at the gene ends were 11 bases for V and 9 bases for J; bases not matched to a gene: 8. CDR1 is SNHLY, CDR2 FYNNEI, per germline. The sequencing sample was made of peripheral blood. The TCR was taken from a man in his 70s with active or convalescent COVID-19. The chain uses TRBV2 and TRBJ1-6; TRBD1 aligns across 9 bases. The CDR3 spells CAQNRDRASPLHF. In DNA, the CDR3 is TGTGCCCAAAATCGGGACAGGGCTTCACCCCTCCACTTT.